A few counts support the clone carrying this TCR beta chain. It was template switching that added a universal primer site, and there were unique molecular identifiers on the cDNA. TCRdb reanalysed the 5' RACE reads using MiXCR and keeps one entry per CDR3 protein. The sample has 500,000 to 600,000 distinct CDR3 sequences; approximately 22% are singletons. The data were obtained in a study of identical twins. V shed 0 bases and J 8 bases; nucleotides not matched to a gene: 7. The germline gives CDR1 KGHSH, CDR2 LQKENI. CDR3 length: 16 amino acids. These data also featured in a second study, about T cells expressing NK-cell markers. That investigation notes: Repertoire data for TCR beta were derived from sorted T cells (CD3+CD56+NKG2C+, CD3+CD56+NKG2C- and CD3+CD56-NKG2C+). About six donors carried dominant NKG2C+ clonotypes that made up about 1.0-8% of their CD8+ T cells.

The chain combines TRBV18 with TRBJ1-4; 9 bases align to TRBD1. The clonotype originates from a woman under 30 in good health. Sequenced: CD4+ T cells sorted from blood. As DNA, the CDR3 is TGTGCCAGCTCACCACCCGAGAACAGGGGGCACGAAAAACTGTTTTTT. This gives the protein CASSPPENRGHEKLFF.